The present T cell receptor (beta chain) was sequenced within a study of blood T cell repertoires in COVID-19 (dated by TCRdb to about 2020). For the wider study: Samples from collaborators originated in the United States, Italy and Spain and spanned both the acute and convalescent phases of COVID-19. The material from the prospective study consisted of cDNA or gDNA derived from T cells, B-cell-depleted T cells, or PBMCs. The dataset comprised deeply sampled blood TCRbeta repertoires from subjects exposed to, actively infected with, or recovered from COVID-19. The repertoires were released in a freely available public database meant as a resource for research on the immune response to SARS-CoV-2. The samples were drawn from two sources: the first 160 participants of the ongoing ImmuneRACE study, and 1,254 subjects contributed by 6 global collaborators. Nearly every sample came with metadata listing a de-identified subject ID, COVID-19 status, age in years and sex. Where HLA class I and class II types were available, the types were taken from metadata supplied by the sample provider, not from assay-based typing.

TCRbeta CDR3 regions were amplified from genomic DNA using the immunoSEQ Assay, a bias-controlled multiplex PCR. In the source study's methods: The number of nucleated cells in each sample was estimated by amplification of reference gene primers within the assay. To quantify the absolute abundance of each unique TCRbeta CDR3 rearrangement, sequence reads were collapsed and filtered. Productive Simpson clonality was computed per sample as the square root of Simpson's diversity index over productive rearrangements. TCRdb carries this immuneACCESS record with in-frame sequences only. Its versions omit some clonotypes, under half of them owing to an unresolved V gene in the studies checked, with the rest unexplained. Clone size and the V and J calls come from that table; the DNA yielded D and trimming. The sample profile shows over 100,000 clones; about 87% of them were found once. Less than 8% of the sample is in the top ten clones.

Regarding this clone: The antigen this receptor binds is unknown. No base quality values were provided; no much bigger clone lies one nucleotide off.

Relative to germline, V is missing 0 bases and J is missing 5 bases, with 4 bases of the junction outside any gene match. Taken from cysteine to phenylalanine, the CDR3 has 14 residues. Only the CDR3 portion is preserved as DNA: 42 bases, with reading frame beginning at the first base. The germline V gene gives CDR1 as SGDLS and CDR2 as YYNGEE. Each collaborating institution followed its own protocols to collect whole blood in K2EDTA tubes. For TCRbeta analysis, collaborators shipped samples as frozen whole blood, isolated PBMCs, or DNA extracted from either of those sample types. Points the paper makes about the study in general: The quantity of clinical and demographic metadata differed by source and by participant and was supplied without curation.

The sequence joins TRBV9 to TRBJ2-5; TRBD1 aligns with 7 central bases. This TCR was sampled from a woman aged 45-65 years with acute or convalescent COVID-19. Source material: peripheral blood. The CDR3 protein sequence reads: CASSVGQGGETQYF. The DNA reads TGTGCCAGCAGCGTAGGACAGGGTGGCGAGACCCAGTACTTC.